The 18 T cell receptor beta chains presented below share a single source sample, sequenced in a study of T cell changes during pregnancy in multiple sclerosis. Only in-frame clones appear in the TCRdb table, and some are missing; sequencing was by immunoSEQ multiplex PCR. Here the sample spans some 64,000 clones, roughly 91% being singletons. Here the sequenced sample was peripheral blood, taken in the second trimester of pregnancy. The receptors derive from a female donor in good health, enrolled as a control in a pregnancy study.

The chain links TRBV25-1 to TRBJ1-2; D gene uncertain. Trimming shortened V by 6 bases and J by 7 bases, and 15 bases separated the two germline ends. Germline V gene sequence: CDR1 MGHDK, CDR2 SYGVNS. This CDR3 has 13 residues. This CDR3 is CASSARAEGGYTF. The CDR3 DNA sequence: TGTGCCAGCAGCGCCCGGGCTGAGGGTGGCTACACCTTC.

The rearrangement uses TRBV2 and TRBJ1-1, with a possible D match to TRBD1 (5 bases). The V gene lost 2 bases and the J gene lost 4 bases, with 11 bases spanning the gap. CDR1 SNHLY and CDR2 FYNNEI come from the germline V gene. The CDR3 extends over 14 amino acids. CDR3: CASSEFRASTEAFF. The CDR3 DNA reads TGTGCCAGCAGTGAATTCAGGGCTAGCACTGAAGCTTTCTTT.

J is TRBJ2-3 and V is TRBV5-1; 14 bases line up with TRBD2. Germline values: CDR1 SGHRS, CDR2 YFSETQ. The CDR3 extends over 16 amino acids. J was trimmed by 4 bases and V by 7 bases; bases with no gene match: 8. CDR3: CASGFGLAGGADTQYF. The CDR3 region has the DNA TGCGCCAGCGGATTCGGACTAGCGGGAGGAGCAGATACGCAGTATTTT.

This clone has a handful of counts. The CDR3 region is CASSQVRDSRGYTF. For the CDR3, the DNA is TGTGCCAGCAGCCAAGTCCGGGACTCCCGGGGCTACACCTTC. The chain combines TRBV4-2 with TRBJ1-2, with D maybe TRBD1 (5 bases). CDR3 length equals 14 residues. Trimming shortened V by 1 base and J by 8 bases, and 14 bases separated the two germline ends. Germline CDR1 is LGHNA and CDR2 is YNFKEQ.

V usage is TRBV19 and J usage is TRBJ1-1; D remains unclear. The CDR3 runs to 13 residues. CDR1 is LNHDA and CDR2 is SQIVND in the germline V gene (reference sequence). The germline V and J ends were trimmed by 8 bases and 1 base, with 11 bases remaining between them. The CDR3, as DNA: TGTGCCAGTGGTCTGTGGCCGAACACTGAAGCTTTCTTT. This codes for CASGLWPNTEAFF.

This chain links TRBV7-2 with TRBJ2-2, with a possible D match to TRBD2 (6 bases). Germline CDR1 SGHTA, CDR2 FQGNSA. The CDR3 contains 16 residues. V dropped 1 base and J dropped 7 bases, with 16 bases sitting between them. CDR3 sequence reads: CASSLDGGQGGGELFF. The CDR3 nucleotides read TGTGCCAGCAGCTTAGATGGCGGGCAGGGAGGCGGGGAGCTGTTTTTT.

The genes are TRBV19 and TRBJ1-2; TRBD1 aligns across 8 bases. In germline, CDR1 is LNHDA, CDR2 SQIVND (reference sequence). V shed 7 bases, J shed 5 bases, and the junction held 12 bases outside the gene matches. This CDR3 contains 15 residues. CDR3 bases: TGTGCCAGTACCATAGGGCCAGGGGGCGTATATGGCTACACCTTC. This encodes CASTIGPGGVYGYTF.

This chain connects TRBV30 to TRBJ1-1; D gene unclear. CDR3 length equals 12 residues. Germline V gene data show CDR1 as GTSNPN and CDR2 as SVGIG (reference sequence). CDR3 residues: CATRRMNTEAFF. CDR3 DNA sequence: TGTGCAACGAGGAGGATGAACACTGAAGCTTTCTTT.

This clone has a single count. This chain connects TRBV20-1 to TRBJ1-2; D is ambiguous. Germline CDR1 reads DFQATT; CDR2 reads SNEGSKA (reference sequence). This CDR3 has 10 amino acids. Trimming pared 6 bases from V and 8 bases from J, leaving 10 bases between. The DNA of the CDR3 is TGCAGTGCCAGGATGACCGGCTACACCTTC. It codes for CSARMTGYTF.

The chain is built from TRBV27 and TRBJ1-1; 8 bases match TRBD1. V trimming: 4 bases; J trimming: 2 bases; junction bases outside the gene matches: 9. The CDR3 extends over 16 amino acids. From germline, CDR1 is MNHEY and CDR2 SMNVEV (reference sequence). The CDR3 here is CASSSGTGFPNTEAFF. Written as DNA, the CDR3 is TGTGCCAGCAGTTCTGGGACAGGCTTCCCAAACACTGAAGCTTTCTTT.

The chain uses TRBV6-1 and TRBJ2-1; 10 bases are a match to TRBD2. CDR1 and CDR2 (germline): MNHNS, SASEGT. CDR3 length equals 15 residues. Trimming at V came to 5 bases and at J to 6 bases, leaving 7 bases not matched to a gene. The CDR3 here is CASSRAGGRVNEQFF. The CDR3 coding sequence is TGTGCCAGCAGTCGAGCGGGGGGGCGGGTCAATGAGCAGTTCTTC.

The V call is TRBV9, the J call TRBJ1-1; a possible D gene is TRBD1 (6 bases). Trimming shortened V by 0 bases and J by 5 bases, and 11 bases separated the two germline ends. This CDR3 is 14 amino acids long. The V gene's germline CDR1 is SGDLS and CDR2 YYNGEE. CDR3 loop: CASSVVTGGTEAFF. The DNA of the CDR3 is TGTGCCAGCAGCGTAGTGACAGGAGGAACTGAAGCTTTCTTT.

This chain links TRBV27 with TRBJ2-5; D not resolved. The CDR3 totals 13 residues. CDR1 MNHEY and CDR2 SMNVEV come from the germline V gene (reference sequence). The ends were cut back, 3 bases at V and 1 base at J, with 6 bases in the middle. CDR3 loop: CASSFPGQETQYF. For the CDR3, the DNA is TGTGCCAGCAGTTTCCCGGGCCAAGAGACCCAGTACTTC.

Worth noting for this clone: The junction and the germline gene differ at one end; a read error may be behind it. The chain uses TRBV2 and TRBJ2-2, with 8 bases fitting TRBD2. Germline V gene lookup returns CDR1 SNHLY and CDR2 FYNNEI. This CDR3 is built from 15 residues. CDR3: CASSKAGAWIGELFF. DNA of the CDR3: TGTGCCAGCAGTAAAGCGGGAGCTTGGATCGGGGAGCTGTTTTTT.

V is TRBV19 and J is TRBJ2-2; no firm D call. Between the trimmed V and J ends, which lost 8 bases and 6 bases, there was a span of 7 bases. Germline CDR1 reads LNHDA; CDR2 reads SQIVND (reference sequence). The CDR3 spans 11 residues. Here the CDR3 DNA reads TGTGCCAGTCGGTTTGCCGGGGAGCTGTTTTTT. Translating gives CASRFAGELFF.

The chain employs TRBV5-1 and TRBJ1-1, with TRBD1 identical over 7 bases. The germline V gene encodes CDR1 SGHRS and CDR2 YFSETQ. Losses at the gene ends were 1 base for V and 2 bases for J; bases not matched to a gene: 5. The CDR3 is 15 amino acids. The CDR3 DNA reads TGCGCCAGCAGCTTGACCAGGGGGTTCAACACTGAAGCTTTCTTT. It yields the protein CASSLTRGFNTEAFF.

The chain has TRBV10-1 and TRBJ2-7; D may be TRBD1 (5 bases). This CDR3 contains 15 residues. The ends were cut back, 10 bases at V and 0 bases at J, with 19 bases in the middle. Germline V lookup: CDR1 WNHNN, CDR2 SYGVQD (reference sequence). The chain's CDR3 is CATPGLPHHSYEQYF. The CDR3 DNA is TGCGCCACCCCAGGGCTGCCCCACCACTCCTACGAGCAGTACTTC.

The chain has TRBV20-1 and TRBJ2-7; a possible D gene is TRBD2 (5 bases). V lost 6 bases and J lost 5, with 11 bases in between. The CDR3 is 11 residues long. Germline V gene data show CDR1 as DFQATT and CDR2 as SNEGSKA (reference sequence). The CDR3 sequence: CSALLANEQYF. The CDR3 DNA sequence: TGCAGTGCCCTTCTAGCCAACGAGCAGTACTTC.